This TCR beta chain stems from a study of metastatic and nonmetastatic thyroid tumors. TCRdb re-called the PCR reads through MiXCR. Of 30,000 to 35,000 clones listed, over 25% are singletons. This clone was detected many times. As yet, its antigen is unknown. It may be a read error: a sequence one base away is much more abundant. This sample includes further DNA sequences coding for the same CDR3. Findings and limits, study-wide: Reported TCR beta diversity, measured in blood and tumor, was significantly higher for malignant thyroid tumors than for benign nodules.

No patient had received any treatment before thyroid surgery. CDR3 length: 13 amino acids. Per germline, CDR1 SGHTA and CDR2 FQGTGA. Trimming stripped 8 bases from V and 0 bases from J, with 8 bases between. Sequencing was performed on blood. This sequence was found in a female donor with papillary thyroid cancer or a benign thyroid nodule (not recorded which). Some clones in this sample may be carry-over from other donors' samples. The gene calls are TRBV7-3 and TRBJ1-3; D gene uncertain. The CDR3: CASSEASGNTIYF. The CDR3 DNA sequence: TGTGCCAGCTCCGAGGCCTCTGGAAACACCATATATTTT.